Below are 11 T cell receptor beta chains sequenced from a single sample in a study of CD8 T cells in ankylosing spondylitis. TCRdb ran MiXCR on the 5' RACE reads and lists one entry per CDR3 protein. The repertoire holds 250,000 to 400,000 distinct CDR3 sequences, with around 10% as singletons. The sequencing input was blood, either unsorted or a sorted T cell fraction (not recorded which). The receptors stem from a female donor with ankylosing spondylitis or in good health (not recorded which).

There are many counts of this clonotype. The rearrangement uses TRBV12-3 or TRBV12-4 and TRBJ2-1; 9 nucleotides line up with TRBD2. V shed 1 base, J shed 5 bases, and the junction held 9 bases outside the gene matches. This CDR3 region has 17 residues. For the CDR3, the DNA is TGTGCCAGCAGTTTAGATAGCGTGGTAGCGGGAGACAATGAGCAGTTCTTC. Translation: CASSLDSVVAGDNEQFF.

This clonotype was counted many times. V usage is TRBV5-8 and J usage is TRBJ2-4; the D gene is possibly TRBD2 (5 bases). The CDR3 totals 14 residues. The germline V gene has CDR1 SGHTS and CDR2 YDEGEE. Trimming left V 4 bases short and J 7 bases short, with 15 bases between. CDR3 sequence reads: CASSPFGRRNIQYF. Written as DNA, the CDR3 is TGTGCCAGCAGCCCCTTCGGACGGAGGAACATTCAGTACTTC.

This clonotype was recorded many times. V and J are TRBV4-1 and TRBJ1-1; D unclear. This CDR3 has 16 amino acids. V was shortened by 0 bases and J by 0 bases, with 11 bases between the two germline ends. Germline-derived CDR1 and CDR2 are MGHRA and YSYEKL. CDR3 residues: CASSQDHLGLNTEAFF. The CDR3 DNA sequence: TGCGCCAGCAGCCAAGATCATCTGGGCCTGAACACTGAAGCTTTCTTT.

This clonotype was seen repeatedly, ten times or more. This rearrangement joins TRBV20-1 to TRBJ2-3; the match to TRBD2 covers 9 bases. Germline V gives CDR1 DFQATT, CDR2 SNEGSKA (reference sequence). CDR3 length: 17 amino acids. V gave up 5 bases and J gave up 0 bases; unmatched junction bases: 12. In DNA, the CDR3 is TGCAGTGCTTTGGTCTACCGACTAGCGGCTAGCACAGATACGCAGTATTTT. Its translation is CSALVYRLAASTDTQYF.

The table lists this clonotype with many counts. The gene calls are TRBV6-1 and TRBJ2-5; TRBD2 is a possible D gene (6 bases). The V and J ends lost 7 bases and 5 bases respectively, with 17 bases between them. Per germline, CDR1 MNHNS and CDR2 SASEGT. The CDR3 covers 14 residues. The CDR3 reads CASTPSGTWETQYF. The CDR3 DNA reads TGTGCCAGCACCCCATCGGGGACTTGGGAGACCCAGTACTTC.

This clonotype has ten or more counts. This chain links TRBV15 with TRBJ1-1; 9 bases agree with TRBD1. Unmatched junction bases numbered 9, after V lost 0 bases and J lost 10 bases. CDR1 is LNHNV, CDR2 YYDKDF, per germline (reference sequence). The CDR3 covers 15 residues. The CDR3 protein is CATSREGQGEVLAFF. CDR3 sequence (DNA): TGTGCCACCAGCAGAGAGGGACAGGGAGAAGTTTTAGCTTTCTTT.

The chain recombines TRBV2 with TRBJ2-1; D could derive from TRBD1 or TRBD2 (6 bases each). This CDR3 is 14 amino acids long. Trimming stripped 4 bases from V and 10 bases from J, with 17 bases between. CDR1 is SNHLY and CDR2 is FYNNEI in the germline V gene. CDR3 sequence (DNA): TGTGCCAGCAGTGCTTGGGGGGCGGGTGTCGAGCAGTTCTTC. Translation: CASSAWGAGVEQFF.

Many counts were recorded for this clonotype. This sequence joins TRBV5-1 and TRBJ2-3; possibly TRBD1 or TRBD2 for D (6 bases each). Germline-derived CDR1 and CDR2 are SGHRS and YFSETQ. This CDR3 region has 17 residues. Trimming took off 3 bases at V and 0 bases at J, with 17 bases between the two ends. In DNA, the CDR3 is TGCGCCAGCAGCTCGACCGGTGGGGGGCTTAGCACAGATACGCAGTATTTT. Its translation: CASSSTGGGLSTDTQYF.

This clonotype was seen at least ten times. The chain has TRBV6-1 and TRBJ2-1; no firm D call. Germline V gene sequence: CDR1 MNHNS, CDR2 SASEGT. CDR3 length: 14 residues. V was pared by 0 bases and J by 10 bases, with 13 bases between. The CDR3 loop is CASSEAKRRTEQFF. In nucleotides, the CDR3 is TGTGCCAGCAGTGAAGCCAAAAGGCGGACCGAGCAGTTCTTC.

The V and J genes are TRBV7-8 and TRBJ1-6; 11 positions agree with TRBD1. This CDR3 spans 18 amino acids. J lost 6 bases, V lost 0 bases, and 7 bases had no gene match. From germline, CDR1 is SGHVS and CDR2 FQNEAQ. The CDR3 here is CASSLASGQGAFNSPLHF. CDR3 coding DNA: TGTGCCAGCAGCTTAGCGAGTGGACAGGGGGCCTTTAATTCACCCCTCCACTTT. Together with reference TRBV7-8 and TRBJ1-6, the CDR3 gives the full variable domain: GAGVSQSPRYKVAKRGQDVALRCDPISGHVSLFWYQQALGQGPEFLTYFQNEAQLDKSGLPSDRFFAERPEGSVSTLKIQRTQQEDSAVYLCASSLASGQGAFNSPLHFGNGTRLTVT.

The chain combines TRBV30 with TRBJ1-3; D is unclear. This CDR3 is built from 13 residues. Germline lookup yields CDR1 GTSNPN and CDR2 SVGIG (reference sequence). Trimming left V 0 bases short and J 4 bases short, with 7 bases between. CDR3: CAWSVSRGNTIYF. CDR3 bases: TGTGCCTGGAGTGTCAGTAGGGGAAACACCATATATTTT.